Each of the 13 T cell receptor beta chains below was sequenced from the same sample in a study of Tregs in tolerant kidney transplant recipients. Libraries were prepared by immunoSEQ multiplex PCR; TCRdb keeps only in-frame clonotypes and omits some of them. The sample shows roughly 48,000 clones, and about 0.85% sits with its ten largest clones. Sequences were derived from CD4+ T cells from blood, sampled before the transplant. These receptors originate from a human donor who received a combined kidney and bone marrow transplant.

About this clone: The observed sequence ends 3 residues before the CDR3 terminus, with the missing tail filled in from the germline J gene. This chain joins TRBV20-1 and TRBJ1-5; D not certain. Trimming took 5 bases from V and 2 from J, leaving 16 bases between them. The CDR3 loop spans 15 amino acids. The germline gives CDR1 DFQATT, CDR2 SNEGSKA (reference sequence). CDR3 sequence reads: CSASGGETGNQPQHF. Partial CDR3 DNA: TGCAGTGCTTCAGGCGGGGAAACCGGCAATCAGCCC.

Remarks on this clone: The missing CDR3 end, 3 residues past where the read stops, is filled in from the germline J gene. The chain carries TRBV20-1 and TRBJ1-2; a possible D gene is TRBD1 (5 bases). Germline values: CDR1 DFQATT, CDR2 SNEGSKA (reference sequence). V was clipped by 1 base and J by 3 bases, with 15 bases between them. This CDR3 is 15 amino acids long. CDR3 sequence: CSARALSGTHYGYTF. CDR3 bases read: TGCAGTGCTAGAGCCCTGTCCGGGACTCACTATGGC.

Regarding this clone: Read data end 3 residues before the CDR3 end; the end is taken from the germline J gene. This chain connects TRBV19 to TRBJ2-2; 7 bases fit TRBD2. V was pared by 7 bases and J by 1 base, with 3 bases of the junction left unmatched. The germline CDR1 and CDR2 sequences are LNHDA and SQIVND (reference sequence). The CDR3 covers 14 residues. Partial CDR3 DNA: TGTGCCAGTAAGGGCGGGAGGAACACCGGGGAG. This gives the protein CASKGGRNTGE. The entire CDR3 protein is CASKGGRNTGELFF. Filled out from reference TRBV19 and TRBJ2-2, the complete variable domain reads DGGITQSPKYLFRKEGQNVTLSCEQNLNHDAMYWYRQDPGQGLRLIYYSQIVNDFQKGDIAEGYSVSREKKESFPLTVTSAQKNPTAFYLCASKGGRNTGELFFGEGSRLTVL.

Of note for this clone: The read stops 3 residues short of the end of the CDR3; the missing end is completed from the germline J gene. The J gene is TRBJ2-3, the V gene TRBV7-3, with D unresolved. Germline CDR1 and CDR2: SGHTA and FQGTGA. Trimming took off 2 bases at V and 0 bases at J, with 6 bases between the two ends. This CDR3 has 14 residues. The CDR3 spells CASSLDFSTDTQYF. The sequenced CDR3 bases are TGTGCCAGCAGCTTAGACTTTAGCACAGATACG.

Concerning this clone itself: The sequenced fragment ends 3 residues before the CDR3 boundary, so the rest is inferred from the germline J gene. The chain links TRBV2 to TRBJ2-7; D perhaps matches TRBD1 (6 bases). CDR1 SNHLY and CDR2 FYNNEI come from the germline V gene. The CDR3 covers 14 residues. Deletions cut 5 bases from V and 5 bases from J, with 16 bases between. The sequenced CDR3 bases are TGTGCCAGCAGTAAACAGGGTCAGGCCAACGAG. Protein product: CASSKQGQANE. The whole CDR3 protein reads CASSKQGQANEQYF.

In regard to this clone: The CDR3 end falls 3 residues outside the read, so it is completed with the germline J gene. This sequence joins TRBV18 and TRBJ1-1, with a weak D call TRBD1 (5 bases). The CDR3 consists of 16 residues. Germline V gives CDR1 KGHSH, CDR2 LQKENI. Trimming took off 3 bases at V and 1 base at J, with 15 bases between the two ends. The CDR3 reads CASSPPGGVENTEAFF. The covered CDR3 bases are TGTGCCAGCTCACCGCCGGGGGGGGTGGAGAACACTGAA.

Regarding this clone: The missing CDR3 end, 3 residues past where the read stops, is filled in from the germline J gene. V and J are TRBV10-3 and TRBJ1-5; 9 positions match TRBD1. The CDR3 is 17 amino acids. Germline V gene sequence: CDR1 ENHRY, CDR2 SYGVKD. V shed 4 bases and J 3 bases; nucleotides not matched to a gene: 10. CDR3: CAISAGTGKGNNQPQHF. The CDR3 bases that were read are TGTGCCATCAGTGCCGGGACAGGGAAGGGAAACAATCAGCCC.

A remark on this clone: Read coverage stops 3 residues before the CDR3 terminus; the germline J gene supplies the remainder. The chain combines TRBV6-2 or TRBV6-3 with TRBJ1-5; a weak D match, TRBD1 (6 bases). Germline CDR1 reads MNHEY; CDR2 reads SVGEGT. This CDR3 has 13 amino acids. V gave up 4 bases and J gave up 6 bases, with 10 bases separating them. The sequenced CDR3 bases are TGTGCCAGCAGTTCGGGGGGCGGTCAGCCC. It translates to CASSSGGGQP. The full CDR3 protein is CASSSGGGQPQHF.

Remarks on this clone: The read terminates 3 residues before the CDR3 end, so the remaining end is supplied by the germline J gene. The rearrangement joins TRBV30 to TRBJ1-2; no reliable D call. The CDR3 spans 13 residues. From germline, CDR1 is GTSNPN and CDR2 SVGIG (reference sequence). V was trimmed by 1 base and J by 2 bases, leaving 8 bases between them. The CDR3 region is CAWSGQLNYGYTF. CDR3 bases read: TGTGCCTGGAGTGGACAACTCAACTATGGC.

As for this clone: The CDR3 end lies 3 residues beyond the end of the read and is filled in from the germline J gene. The genes are TRBV10-1 and TRBJ2-7, with 12 bases that match TRBD1. Germline trimming cut 0 bases from V and 2 bases from J; bases unmatched to any gene: 2. The CDR3 contains 16 residues. The V gene's germline CDR1 is WNHNN and CDR2 SYGVQD (reference sequence). The chain's CDR3 is CASSESGQGAAYEQYF. The sequenced CDR3 bases are TGCGCCAGCAGTGAGTCGGGACAGGGGGCCGCCTACGAG.

Note on this clone: The read halts 3 residues ahead of the CDR3 end, with the missing end drawn from the germline J gene. The chain uses TRBV5-5 and TRBJ1-1; D perhaps matches TRBD1 (5 bases). CDR3 length equals 14 residues. Germline CDR1 is SGHKS and CDR2 is YYEKEE (reference sequence). V was trimmed by 3 bases and J by 5 bases, leaving 14 bases between them. The CDR3 is CASSWEARATEAFF. The CDR3 DNA, read in part, is TGTGCCAGCAGCTGGGAGGCCAGGGCGACTGAA.

As regards this clone: The read ends 3 residues before the CDR3 terminus; that terminus is restored from the germline J gene. The chain employs TRBV18 and TRBJ2-5; possibly TRBD2 for D (6 bases). Germline V gene lookup returns CDR1 KGHSH and CDR2 LQKENI. The CDR3 spans 13 residues. Trimming took off 3 bases at V and 2 bases at J, with 7 bases between the two ends. The CDR3 bases that were read are TGTGCCAGCTCACCGGGACTTCAAGAGACC. It specifies CASSPGLQET. The whole CDR3 protein is CASSPGLQETQYF.

Concerning this clone: The read finishes 3 residues shy of the CDR3 end, and the germline J gene is used to complete it. This chain links TRBV7-2 with TRBJ2-3, with D unresolved. The CDR3 covers 13 residues. The V gene lost 5 bases and the J gene lost 6 bases, with 12 bases spanning the gap. Germline-derived CDR1 and CDR2 are SGHTA and FQGNSA. The CDR3 loop reads CASSPDKPDTQYF. CDR3 DNA (partial): TGTGCCAGCAGCCCCGACAAGCCCGATACG.